The 8 T cell receptor beta chains below were found in one sample sequenced in a study of blood T cells in healthy people across ages. Alongside a J-beta primer mix, a sample-barcoded 5' primer served in a second PCR lasting about 7 to 11 cycles. One entry per CDR3 protein results from TCRdb running MiXCR on the 5' RACE reads. The repertoire holds 1.5 million or so distinct CDR3 sequences, with around 40% as singletons. The sample taken for sequencing was blood. These receptor sequences come from a woman under 30 in good health.

The chain employs TRBV6-6 and TRBJ2-3; the D gene could be TRBD1 or TRBD2 (6 bases each). This CDR3 has 15 amino acids. V lost 2 bases and J lost 2, with 11 bases in between. In germline, CDR1 is MNHNY, CDR2 SVGAGI (reference sequence). The CDR3 loop is CASSYERGDTDTQYF. DNA for the CDR3: TGTGCCAGCAGTTACGAGAGGGGGGACACAGATACGCAGTATTTT.

The chain uses TRBV7-2 and TRBJ2-3; 7 nucleotides align to TRBD2. Germline V gene data show CDR1 as SGHTA and CDR2 as FQGNSA. V shed 5 bases, J shed 4 bases, and the junction held 9 bases outside the gene matches. The CDR3 is made up of 15 amino acids. For the CDR3, the DNA is TGTGCCAGCAGCCAAACTAGCGTCGACTCAGATACGCAGTATTTT. The encoded protein is CASSQTSVDSDTQYF.

This chain uses TRBV12-3 or TRBV12-4 with TRBJ2-1; 7 positions agree with TRBD2. J was trimmed by 2 bases and V by 3 bases; bases with no gene match: 4. CDR3 size: 15 residues. CDR3 in amino acids: CASSFEAGTYNEQFF. Written as DNA, the CDR3 is TGTGCCAGCAGTTTTGAAGCGGGGACCTACAATGAGCAGTTCTTC.

The chain couples TRBV2 to TRBJ2-1, with D unclear. V lost 4 bases, J lost 4 bases, and 17 bases lay in between. The CDR3 runs 16 residues. CDR1 is SNHLY and CDR2 is FYNNEI in the germline V gene. In DNA, the CDR3 is TGTGCCAGCAGTGGGCCTAGGGAATTCAGGTACAATGAGCAGTTCTTC. Encoded protein: CASSGPREFRYNEQFF.

This clonotype was counted between two and nine times. J is TRBJ1-5 and V is TRBV4-3; D uncertain. Looked up from germline, CDR1 is LGHNA and CDR2 is YSLEER. The CDR3 totals 20 residues. With 0 bases removed from V and 3 bases from J, the gap between germline ends came to 24 bases. Here the CDR3 reads CASSQELGVGLIGDNQPQHF. The CDR3 nucleotides are TGCGCCAGCAGCCAAGAGCTGGGCGTTGGGCTTATCGGGGACAATCAGCCCCAGCATTTT.

This clonotype has only a few counts. The chain recombines TRBV5-1 with TRBJ2-7; D may be TRBD2 (6 bases). V dropped 3 bases and J dropped 3 bases, with 10 bases sitting between them. This CDR3 is built from 13 residues. Germline V gene sequence: CDR1 SGHRS, CDR2 YFSETQ. The CDR3 spells CASSYRTNYEQYF. CDR3 coding DNA: TGCGCCAGCAGCTACCGGACTAACTACGAGCAGTACTTC. Combining the CDR3 with reference TRBV5-1 and TRBJ2-7 gives the whole variable domain KAGVTQTPRYLIKTRGQQVTLSCSPISGHRSVSWYQQTPGQGLQFLFEYFSETQRNKGNFPGRFSGRQFSNSRSEMNVSTLELGDSALYLCASSYRTNYEQYFGPGTRLTVT.

This chain uses TRBV15 with TRBJ1-2, with 8 bases identical to TRBD1. The CDR3 totals 13 residues. The germline CDR1 and CDR2 sequences are LNHNV and YYDKDF (reference sequence). The J segment lost 3 bases and the V segment lost 6 bases, leaving 3 bases of the junction unmatched. The CDR3 is CATRQTGDYGYTF. CDR3 nucleotides: TGTGCCACCAGGCAGACAGGGGACTATGGCTACACCTTC.

This chain uses TRBV6-5 with TRBJ2-2, with a possible D match to TRBD2 (5 bases). Deletions cut 7 bases from V and 5 bases from J, with 17 bases between. This CDR3 contains 15 residues. Germline V gene sequence: CDR1 MNHEY, CDR2 SVGAGI. The CDR3: CASTTQSGSTGELFF. The CDR3 DNA sequence: TGTGCCAGCACTACCCAGAGCGGCTCAACCGGGGAGCTGTTTTTT.